This is a list of T cell receptor beta chains from one sample in a study of blood T cells in healthy people across ages. TCRdb itself ran the 5' RACE reads through MiXCR, one entry per CDR3 protein. The sample comprises about 1.4 million distinct CDR3 sequences, 59% of which are singletons, and 6.5% to 8% rests with the top ten. The sequencing sample was made of blood. All receptors derive from a man between 18 and 29 years old in good health. CDR3s include the opening cysteine and the closing phenylalanine or tryptophan. A D gene is named only where the DNA matches it firmly.

j_call d_call v_call cdr3_aa
TRBJ2-7 TRBD2 TRBV11-2 CASSLVTSGGSYEQYF
TRBJ2-3 NA TRBV25-1 CASSGGGNLQYF
TRBJ2-1 TRBD2 TRBV7-2 CASSQGLTDHNEQFF
TRBJ1-2 TRBD1 TRBV7-9 CASEPGQVFSNGYTF
TRBJ2-2 NA TRBV6-6 CASSYASGGELFF
TRBJ2-7 NA TRBV6-6 CASSYSGQVNNEQYF
TRBJ1-1 NA TRBV6-1 CASSDSSGAEAFF
TRBJ2-1 TRBD1 TRBV20-1 CSASNPGGFNEQFF
TRBJ2-1 NA TRBV20-1 CSGVDEQFF
TRBJ1-2 NA TRBV11-2 CASSSGTTGYGYTF
TRBJ2-4 NA TRBV4-2 CASSQRAVSKNIQYF